This paragraph covers one T cell receptor beta chain sequence. This CDR3 has 15 amino acids. Germline assignment: CDR1 DFQATT and CDR2 SNEGSKA (reference sequence). V lost 3 bases, J lost 3 bases, and 18 bases lay in between. This entry comes from a study of T-cell reconstitution after alpha-beta-depleted transplantation in children. A TCRbeta library incorporating unique molecular identifiers was prepared. TCRdb re-called the PCR reads through MiXCR, storing one row per CDR3 protein. The table has roughly 500,000 distinct CDR3 sequences, approximately 30% seen once. The source material was PBMCs from the stem cell graft donor, sampled from the stem cell graft. V usage is TRBV20-1 and J usage is TRBJ2-7; D tentatively fits TRBD1 or TRBD2 (5 bases each). The receptor was derived from a human donor who donated a stem cell graft to a child with aplastic anemia. The CDR3 spells CSASREGRSVYEQYV. As DNA, the CDR3 is TGCAGTGCTAGTCGTGAGGGGCGTAGCGTCTACGAGCAGTACGTC.